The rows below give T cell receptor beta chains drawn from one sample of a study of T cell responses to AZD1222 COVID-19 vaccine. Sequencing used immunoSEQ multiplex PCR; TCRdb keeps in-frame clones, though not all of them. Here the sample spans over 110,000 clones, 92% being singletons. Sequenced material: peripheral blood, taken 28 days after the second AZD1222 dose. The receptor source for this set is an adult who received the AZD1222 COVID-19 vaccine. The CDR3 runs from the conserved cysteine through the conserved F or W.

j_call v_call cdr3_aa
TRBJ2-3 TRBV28 CASSLQTGTGSTDTQYF
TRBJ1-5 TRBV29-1 CSVADYSNQPQHF
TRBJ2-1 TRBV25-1 CASSGFSGRTYNEQFF
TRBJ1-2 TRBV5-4 CASSLVEGNGYGYTF
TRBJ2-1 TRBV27 CASSLGLAGLLHNEQFF
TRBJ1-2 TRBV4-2 CASSRGSGYGYTF
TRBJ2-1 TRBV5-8 CASREGGKSYNEQFF
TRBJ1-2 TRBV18 CASSPSYGYTF
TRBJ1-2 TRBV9 CASSAHLSGRTSGYTF
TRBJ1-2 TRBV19 CASSIWGAFDYGYTF
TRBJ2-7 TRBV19 CASSANQGNSYEQYF
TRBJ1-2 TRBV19 CASSDLGQNYGYTF
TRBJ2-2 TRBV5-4 CASSLPTGPGELFF
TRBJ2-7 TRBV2 CASSEAGHLYEQYF
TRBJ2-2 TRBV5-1 CASSLTGDGELFF
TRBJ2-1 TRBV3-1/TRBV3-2 CASSQEPWRTSYNEQFF
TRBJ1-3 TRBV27 CASSSQQGAAGNTIYF
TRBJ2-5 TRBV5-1 CASSLTGGAETQYF
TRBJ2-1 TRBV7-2 CASNLAGGSYNEQFF
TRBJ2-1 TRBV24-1 CATSARDKYYNEQFF
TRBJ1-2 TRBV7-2 CASSFDRASWYGYTF
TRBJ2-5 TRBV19 CASSGRRGLRGETQYF
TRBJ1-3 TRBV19 CASSLGPGGGNTIYF
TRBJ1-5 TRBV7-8 CASSTQGVGNQPQHF
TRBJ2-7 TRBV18 CASSPDRGLGYEQYF
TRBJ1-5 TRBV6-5 CASRLYSNQPQHF
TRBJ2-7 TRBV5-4 CASSSDRAYEQYF
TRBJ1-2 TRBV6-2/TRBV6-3 CASSPGRNYGYTF